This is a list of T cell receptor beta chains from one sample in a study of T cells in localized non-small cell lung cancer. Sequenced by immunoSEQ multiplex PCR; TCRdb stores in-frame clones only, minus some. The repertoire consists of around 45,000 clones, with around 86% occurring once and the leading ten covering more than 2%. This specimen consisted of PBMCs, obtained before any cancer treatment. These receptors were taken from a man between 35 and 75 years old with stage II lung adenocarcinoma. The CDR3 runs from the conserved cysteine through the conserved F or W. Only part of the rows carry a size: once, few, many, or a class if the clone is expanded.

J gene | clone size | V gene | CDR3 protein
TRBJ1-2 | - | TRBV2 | CASSGDIGDSGYTF
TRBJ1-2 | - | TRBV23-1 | CASSRPDRVVCYGYTF
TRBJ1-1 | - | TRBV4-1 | CASSQVKGMNTEAFF
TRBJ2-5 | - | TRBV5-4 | CASSLPLAGLQETQYF
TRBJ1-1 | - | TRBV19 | CASSAQGAGTEAFF
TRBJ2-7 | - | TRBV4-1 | CASSQGEGLSYEQYF
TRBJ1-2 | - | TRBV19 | CASSHPQGRYGYTF
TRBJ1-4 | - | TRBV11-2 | CASSLAVGTEGEKLFF
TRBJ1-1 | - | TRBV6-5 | CASRETGGTEAFF
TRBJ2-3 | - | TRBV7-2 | CASSLGSRDTQYF
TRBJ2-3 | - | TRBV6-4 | CASSVTPRDTQYF
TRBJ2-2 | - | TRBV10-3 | CAISESTSGGQGGTGELFF
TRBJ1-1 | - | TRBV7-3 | CASSSMTGDMVAFF
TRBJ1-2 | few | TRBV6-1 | CASSWDRGDGYTF
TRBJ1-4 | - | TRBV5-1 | CASSSQTAEKLFF
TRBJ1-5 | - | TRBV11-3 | CASSAGQGYQPQHF
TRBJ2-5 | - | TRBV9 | CASSVSRQETQYF
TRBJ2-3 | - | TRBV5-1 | CASKGQQSTDTQYF
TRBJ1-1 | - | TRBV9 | CASSDRTGVEAFF
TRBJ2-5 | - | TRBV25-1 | CASSEGGQSIGETQYF
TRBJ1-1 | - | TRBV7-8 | CASSFAMNTEAFF
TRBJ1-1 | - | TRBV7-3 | CASSLGDKVSEAFF
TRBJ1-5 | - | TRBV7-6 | CASSFGTNQPQHF
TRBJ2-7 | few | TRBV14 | CASSQASNSYEQYF
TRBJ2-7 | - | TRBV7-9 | CASSLGTPGTGIPYEQYF
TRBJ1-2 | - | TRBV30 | CAWSRGNYGYTF
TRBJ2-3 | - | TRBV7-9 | CASSLGVGGLTDTQYF
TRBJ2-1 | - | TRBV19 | CASSKQVWGEQFF
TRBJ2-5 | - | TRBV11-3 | CASSLKRGVQETQYF
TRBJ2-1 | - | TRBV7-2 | CASLGTGQNFPYNEQFF
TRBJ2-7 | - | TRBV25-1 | CASSTSQSYEQYF